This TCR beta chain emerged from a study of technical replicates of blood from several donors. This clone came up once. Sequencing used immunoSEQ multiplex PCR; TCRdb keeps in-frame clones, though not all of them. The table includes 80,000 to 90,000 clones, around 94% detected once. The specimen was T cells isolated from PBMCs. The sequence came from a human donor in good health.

This CDR3 reads CASTPRRDLSEKLFF. The DNA of the CDR3 is TGTGCCAGCACCCCCCGCCGGGACTTGAGTGAAAAACTGTTTTTT. The chain links TRBV13 to TRBJ1-4; tentative D call: TRBD1 (5 bases). V lost 7 bases and J 7 bases, leaving 19 bases between the germline ends. Germline CDR1 and CDR2: PRHDT and FYEKMQ (reference sequence). The CDR3 is made up of 15 amino acids.